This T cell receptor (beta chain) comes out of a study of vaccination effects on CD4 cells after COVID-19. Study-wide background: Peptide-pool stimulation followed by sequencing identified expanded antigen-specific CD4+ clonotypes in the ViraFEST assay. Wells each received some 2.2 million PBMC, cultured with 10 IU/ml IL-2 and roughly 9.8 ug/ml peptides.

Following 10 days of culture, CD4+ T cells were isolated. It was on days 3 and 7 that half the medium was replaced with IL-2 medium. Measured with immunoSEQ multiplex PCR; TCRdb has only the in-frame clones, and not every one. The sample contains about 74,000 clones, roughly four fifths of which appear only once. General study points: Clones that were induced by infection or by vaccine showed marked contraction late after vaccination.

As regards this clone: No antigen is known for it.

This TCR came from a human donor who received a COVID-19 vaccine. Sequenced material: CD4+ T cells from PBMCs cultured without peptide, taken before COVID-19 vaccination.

For the CDR3, the DNA is TGCGCCAGCAGCTTCGAAACACCCGGGCGGGGAGGAGAGACCCAGTACTTC. This gives the protein CASSFETPGRGGETQYF. The V and J genes are TRBV5-1 and TRBJ2-5; D might be TRBD2 (6 bases). Trimming took off 2 bases at V and 4 bases at J, with 21 bases between the two ends. CDR3 length: 17 amino acids. CDR1 is SGHRS, CDR2 YFSETQ, per germline.